This is a list of T cell receptor beta chains from one sample in a study of cytomegalovirus exposure and HLA in healthy donors. Libraries were prepared by immunoSEQ multiplex PCR; TCRdb keeps only in-frame clonotypes and omits some of them. Counted here are some 130,000 clones, around 72% occurring once; the ten biggest clones make up approximately 4%. The specimen was PBMCs. These receptors were obtained from a middle-aged man in good health and CMV-seropositive. CDR3s include the opening cysteine and the closing phenylalanine or tryptophan. Fields, in order: CDR3 DNA, CDR3 protein, J gene, clone size, V gene, D gene. A D gene is named only where the DNA matches it firmly. Not all rows give a size; the values are once, few, many and, for expanded clones, a class.

CDR3 DNA: TGTGCCAGCAGCTGGGACATGGGGAACACTGAAGCTTTCTTT
CDR3 protein: CASSWDMGNTEAFF
J gene: TRBJ1-1
clone size: .
V gene: TRBV5-8
D gene: .

CDR3 DNA: TGTGCCAGCAGCACCGGGACAGGGGGCGCGGGGTGGTATGGCTACACCTTC
CDR3 protein: CASSTGTGGAGWYGYTF
J gene: TRBJ1-2
clone size: .
V gene: TRBV5-4
D gene: TRBD1

CDR3 DNA: TGCAGCGTTGTGACCCCGGGGGGCTACACCTTC
CDR3 protein: CSVVTPGGYTF
J gene: TRBJ1-2
clone size: .
V gene: TRBV29-1
D gene: .

CDR3 DNA: TGTGCCAGCAGCTCAGACGCTGACAGGGGTACTTCACCCCTCCACTTT
CDR3 protein: CASSSDADRGTSPLHF
J gene: TRBJ1-6
clone size: few
V gene: TRBV7-6
D gene: TRBD1

CDR3 DNA: TGTGCCAGTAGTATATCGACAGGCCAAGAGACCCAGTACTTC
CDR3 protein: CASSISTGQETQYF
J gene: TRBJ2-5
clone size: .
V gene: TRBV19
D gene: .

CDR3 DNA: TGTGCCAGCAGCCGGGACTACCGAGACAATGAGCAGTTCTTC
CDR3 protein: CASSRDYRDNEQFF
J gene: TRBJ2-1
clone size: .
V gene: TRBV9
D gene: TRBD2

CDR3 DNA: TGTGCCAGTAGCCCCGGAGGCGCTGCCTACGAGCAGTACTTC
CDR3 protein: CASSPGGAAYEQYF
J gene: TRBJ2-7
clone size: .
V gene: TRBV19
D gene: .

CDR3 DNA: TGTGCCAGCAGGTCGGGGGTGCACTCTGGAAACACCATATATTTT
CDR3 protein: CASRSGVHSGNTIYF
J gene: TRBJ1-3
clone size: .
V gene: TRBV6-1
D gene: .

CDR3 DNA: TGTGCCAGCACGACATCATGGTTAGATACGCAGTATTTT
CDR3 protein: CASTTSWLDTQYF
J gene: TRBJ2-3
clone size: .
V gene: TRBV6-1
D gene: .

CDR3 DNA: TGCAGCGTCACGACAGGGGTCCCACAAGCGACCCAGTACTTC
CDR3 protein: CSVTTGVPQATQYF
J gene: TRBJ2-5
clone size: .
V gene: TRBV29-1
D gene: TRBD1

CDR3 DNA: TGCGCCAGCAGCCTTTCGGATACGCAGTATTTT
CDR3 protein: CASSLSDTQYF
J gene: TRBJ2-3
clone size: .
V gene: TRBV5-1
D gene: .

CDR3 DNA: TGTGCCAGCTCAGGAACCCTCAGGGTCCTCGCGAACACCGGGGAGCTGTTTTTT
CDR3 protein: CASSGTLRVLANTGELFF
J gene: TRBJ2-2
clone size: .
V gene: TRBV7-6
D gene: .

CDR3 DNA: TGTGCCAGCAGCTGGGGGCAGGGTATGAACACTGAAGCTTTCTTT
CDR3 protein: CASSWGQGMNTEAFF
J gene: TRBJ1-1
clone size: .
V gene: TRBV7-2
D gene: .

CDR3 DNA: TGTGCCAGCAGCCAAGCTGACAGGGAGTACGAGCAGTACTTC
CDR3 protein: CASSQADREYEQYF
J gene: TRBJ2-7
clone size: .
V gene: TRBV5-4
D gene: TRBD1

CDR3 DNA: TGTGCCAGCAGCTTTCGACTAGGCCGAGAGGAGCAGTACTTC
CDR3 protein: CASSFRLGREEQYF
J gene: TRBJ2-7
clone size: few
V gene: TRBV7-2
D gene: .

CDR3 DNA: TGCGCCAGCAGCTTGGCGCCTGGACTAGCGAGAGGAGCTGGTACCGGGGAGCTGTTTTTT
CDR3 protein: CASSLAPGLARGAGTGELFF
J gene: TRBJ2-2
clone size: few
V gene: TRBV5-1
D gene: TRBD2

CDR3 DNA: TGCAGTGCTGGACAGGGTTACGAGCAGTACTTC
CDR3 protein: CSAGQGYEQYF
J gene: TRBJ2-7
clone size: few
V gene: TRBV20-1
D gene: TRBD1

CDR3 DNA: TGTGCCAGCAGCTTGCGCAGGCCGATGAACACTGAAGCTTTCTTT
CDR3 protein: CASSLRRPMNTEAFF
J gene: TRBJ1-1
clone size: once
V gene: TRBV5-8
D gene: .

CDR3 DNA: TGTGCCAGCAGCTTAGGCGCCGGGGACAGGGTTTCAGCTTTCTTT
CDR3 protein: CASSLGAGDRVSAFF
J gene: TRBJ1-1
clone size: few
V gene: TRBV11-3
D gene: TRBD1

CDR3 DNA: TGTGCCAGCTCACCAAACGGGGCCACAGGGGCTTTGAATGAAAAACTGTTTTTT
CDR3 protein: CASSPNGATGALNEKLFF
J gene: TRBJ1-4
clone size: few
V gene: TRBV18
D gene: TRBD1

CDR3 DNA: TGTGCCAGCAGTCCTCTCCTGGGGGCCGTCACAGATACGCAGTATTTT
CDR3 protein: CASSPLLGAVTDTQYF
J gene: TRBJ2-3
clone size: .
V gene: TRBV2
D gene: .

CDR3 DNA: TGCGCCAGCAGCCCGCTTCGAGGGACCGGGGAGCTGTTTTTT
CDR3 protein: CASSPLRGTGELFF
J gene: TRBJ2-2
clone size: .
V gene: TRBV4-1
D gene: .

CDR3 DNA: TGTGCCAGCAGCCCAGGGACAGCGTTAAATCAGCCCCAGCATTTT
CDR3 protein: CASSPGTALNQPQHF
J gene: TRBJ1-5
clone size: .
V gene: TRBV27
D gene: TRBD1

CDR3 DNA: TGTGCCAGCAGTAGGGACAGGGAGGTGTACACTGAAGCTTTCTTT
CDR3 protein: CASSRDREVYTEAFF
J gene: TRBJ1-1
clone size: once
V gene: TRBV25-1
D gene: TRBD1

CDR3 DNA: TGCAGCGTTGAAGATCCCCGACAAGGGAACACCGGGGAGCTGTTTTTT
CDR3 protein: CSVEDPRQGNTGELFF
J gene: TRBJ2-2
clone size: few
V gene: TRBV29-1
D gene: .

CDR3 DNA: TGTGCCAGCAGCCCCTTCGACACCAGTAGGGAAAAACTGTTTTTT
CDR3 protein: CASSPFDTSREKLFF
J gene: TRBJ1-4
clone size: .
V gene: TRBV9
D gene: .

CDR3 DNA: TGTGCCAGCAGCGAGCGGGGCAGTCTTTCGAGCTACAATGAGCAGTTCTTC
CDR3 protein: CASSERGSLSSYNEQFF
J gene: TRBJ2-1
clone size: .
V gene: TRBV27
D gene: TRBD2

CDR3 DNA: TGCGCCAGCAGCTTCGAGACAGGGGGGGGATATACGCAGTATTTT
CDR3 protein: CASSFETGGGYTQYF
J gene: TRBJ2-3
clone size: .
V gene: TRBV5-1
D gene: TRBD1

CDR3 DNA: TGTGCCAGCAGCTTACAGGGTCCCCCCTACAATGAGCAGTTCTTC
CDR3 protein: CASSLQGPPYNEQFF
J gene: TRBJ2-1
clone size: .
V gene: TRBV9
D gene: .

CDR3 DNA: TGTGCCAGCAGCTTATCCCCCTTCAATGAGCAGTTCTTC
CDR3 protein: CASSLSPFNEQFF
J gene: TRBJ2-1
clone size: .
V gene: TRBV7-2
D gene: .

CDR3 DNA: TGTGCCAGCAGCTTACGGGAGAAGGGCGGAAACACCATATATTTT
CDR3 protein: CASSLREKGGNTIYF
J gene: TRBJ1-3
clone size: .
V gene: TRBV11-3
D gene: .

CDR3 DNA: TGCAGCGTTGAGTACTCGTCTAGCGGTTACAATGAGCAGTTCTTC
CDR3 protein: CSVEYSSSGYNEQFF
J gene: TRBJ2-1
clone size: .
V gene: TRBV29-1
D gene: TRBD2

CDR3 DNA: TGTGCCAGCAGCTTAGAGACAGGGTGGCGCTCGGATGGCTACACCTTC
CDR3 protein: CASSLETGWRSDGYTF
J gene: TRBJ1-2
clone size: .
V gene: TRBV7-9
D gene: TRBD1

CDR3 DNA: TGTGCCAGCAGCCAATCTAGCGGGGGAATCTCCTACGAGCAGTACTTC
CDR3 protein: CASSQSSGGISYEQYF
J gene: TRBJ2-7
clone size: .
V gene: TRBV11-1
D gene: TRBD2

CDR3 DNA: TGCGCCAGCAGCCGCAACCGGGACAGGCCCTACGAGCAGTACTTC
CDR3 protein: CASSRNRDRPYEQYF
J gene: TRBJ2-7
clone size: few
V gene: TRBV4-1
D gene: TRBD1

CDR3 DNA: TGTGCCAGCAGCTTATCAGGGACAATCAGCTCCTACGAGCAGTACTTC
CDR3 protein: CASSLSGTISSYEQYF
J gene: TRBJ2-7
clone size: .
V gene: TRBV11-2
D gene: .

CDR3 DNA: TGTGCCAGCAGCTTGTGGGGGGTGGGCACTGAAGCTTTCTTT
CDR3 protein: CASSLWGVGTEAFF
J gene: TRBJ1-1
clone size: medium-sized
V gene: TRBV5-5
D gene: .

CDR3 DNA: TGTGCCAGCAGCCGGACAGGGGGCGTCGGAAACACCATATATTTT
CDR3 protein: CASSRTGGVGNTIYF
J gene: TRBJ1-3
clone size: few
V gene: TRBV11-1
D gene: TRBD1

CDR3 DNA: TGTGCCAGTACCCCACTGGACAGGAAGAACACTGAAGCTTTCTTT
CDR3 protein: CASTPLDRKNTEAFF
J gene: TRBJ1-1
clone size: .
V gene: TRBV19
D gene: TRBD1